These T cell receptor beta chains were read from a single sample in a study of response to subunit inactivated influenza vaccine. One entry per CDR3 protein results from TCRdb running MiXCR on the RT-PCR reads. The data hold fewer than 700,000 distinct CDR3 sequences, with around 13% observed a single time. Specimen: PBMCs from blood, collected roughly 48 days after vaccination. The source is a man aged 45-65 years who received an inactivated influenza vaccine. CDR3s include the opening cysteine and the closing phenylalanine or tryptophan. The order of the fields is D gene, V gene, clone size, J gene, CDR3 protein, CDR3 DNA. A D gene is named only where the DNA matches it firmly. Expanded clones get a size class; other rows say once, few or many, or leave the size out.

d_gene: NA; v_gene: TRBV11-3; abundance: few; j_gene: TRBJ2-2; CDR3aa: CASSLGPRVDTGELFF; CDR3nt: TGTGCCAGCAGCTTAGGCCCCAGGGTGGACACCGGGGAGCTGTTTTTT
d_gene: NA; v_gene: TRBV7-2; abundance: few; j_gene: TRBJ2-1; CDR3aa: CASSLDGGPGNEQFF; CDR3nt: TGTGCCAGCAGCTTAGACGGGGGGCCGGGGAATGAGCAGTTCTTC
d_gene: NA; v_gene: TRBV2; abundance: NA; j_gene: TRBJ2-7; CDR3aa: CASSPGSEQYF; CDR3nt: TGTGCCAGCAGCCCTGGCAGCGAGCAGTACTTC
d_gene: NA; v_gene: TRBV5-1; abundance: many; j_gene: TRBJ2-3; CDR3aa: CASSYAISSTDTQYF; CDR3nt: TGCGCCAGCAGCTACGCAATATCTAGCACAGATACGCAGTATTTT
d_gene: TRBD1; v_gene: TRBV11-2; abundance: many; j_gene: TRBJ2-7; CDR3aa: CASSLVGTGSTFDYEQYF; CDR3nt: TGTGCCAGCAGCTTAGTTGGGACAGGGTCCACTTTTGATTACGAGCAGTACTTC
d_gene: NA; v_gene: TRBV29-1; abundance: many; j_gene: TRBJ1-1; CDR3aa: CSVVQGRAEAFF; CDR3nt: TGCAGCGTGGTACAGGGAAGGGCTGAAGCTTTCTTT
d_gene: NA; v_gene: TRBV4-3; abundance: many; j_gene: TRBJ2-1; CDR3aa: CASSQEGGSYNEQFF; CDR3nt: TGCGCCAGCAGCCAAGAGGGAGGCTCCTACAATGAGCAGTTCTTC
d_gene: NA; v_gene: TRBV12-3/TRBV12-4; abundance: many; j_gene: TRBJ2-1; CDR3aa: CASTPSPGRISGDNEQFF; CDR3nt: TGTGCCAGCACCCCCTCACCGGGCAGGATAAGTGGGGATAATGAGCAGTTCTTC
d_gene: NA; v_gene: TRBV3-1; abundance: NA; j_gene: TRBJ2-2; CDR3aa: CASNPRGEVGELFF; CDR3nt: TGTGCCAGCAACCCCCGCGGGGAGGTCGGGGAGCTGTTTTTT
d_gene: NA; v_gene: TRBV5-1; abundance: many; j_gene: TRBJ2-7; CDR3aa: CASSLAHSSYEQYF; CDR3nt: TGCGCCAGCAGCTTGGCACATTCCTCCTACGAGCAGTACTTC
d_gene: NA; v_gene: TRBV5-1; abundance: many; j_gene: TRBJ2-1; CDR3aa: CASSLYPGNEQFF; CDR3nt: TGCGCCAGCAGCTTGTATCCGGGAAATGAGCAGTTCTTC
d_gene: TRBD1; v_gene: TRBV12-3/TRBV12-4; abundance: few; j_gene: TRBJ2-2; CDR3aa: CATSGTGVYTGELFF; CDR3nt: TGTGCCACTTCCGGGACAGGGGTATACACCGGGGAGCTGTTTTTT
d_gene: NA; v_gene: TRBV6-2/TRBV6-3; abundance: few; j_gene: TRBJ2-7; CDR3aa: CASSQIPPGATYEQYF; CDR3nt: TGTGCCAGCAGCCAGATCCCCCCGGGGGCGACCTACGAGCAGTACTTC
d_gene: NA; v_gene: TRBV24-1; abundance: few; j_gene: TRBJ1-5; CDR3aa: CATSDLMEPQHF; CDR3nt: TGTGCCACCAGTGATTTGATGGAGCCCCAGCATTTT
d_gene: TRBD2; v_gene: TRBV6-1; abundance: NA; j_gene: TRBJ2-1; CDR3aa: CASTPRRGGLNNEQFF; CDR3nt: TGTGCCAGCACCCCACGTCGGGGGGGCCTGAACAATGAGCAGTTCTTC
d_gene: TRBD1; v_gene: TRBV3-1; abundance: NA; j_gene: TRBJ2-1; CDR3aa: CASSRDSIEQFF; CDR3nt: TGTGCCAGCAGCCGGGACAGTATTGAGCAGTTCTTC
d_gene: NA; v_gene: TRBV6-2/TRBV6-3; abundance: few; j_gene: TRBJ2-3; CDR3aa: CASSGWGADTQYF; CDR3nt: TGTGCCAGCAGCGGGTGGGGAGCAGATACGCAGTATTTT
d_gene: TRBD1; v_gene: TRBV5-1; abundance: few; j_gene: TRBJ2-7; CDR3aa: CASSPQGPPYEQYF; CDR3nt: TGCGCCAGCAGCCCACAGGGGCCCCCCTACGAGCAGTACTTC
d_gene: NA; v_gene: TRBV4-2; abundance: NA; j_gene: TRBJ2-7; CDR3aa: CASSMVERSYEQYF; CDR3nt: TGTGCCAGCAGCATGGTGGAACGCTCCTACGAGCAGTACTTC
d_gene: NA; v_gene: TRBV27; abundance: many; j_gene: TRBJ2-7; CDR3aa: CAKPGHGREVYEQYF; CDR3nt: TGTGCTAAGCCGGGACACGGAAGGGAGGTCTACGAGCAGTACTTC
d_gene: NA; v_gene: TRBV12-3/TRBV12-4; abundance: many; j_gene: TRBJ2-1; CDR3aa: CASSFFGGEQFF; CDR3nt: TGTGCCAGCAGTTTCTTCGGGGGTGAGCAGTTCTTC
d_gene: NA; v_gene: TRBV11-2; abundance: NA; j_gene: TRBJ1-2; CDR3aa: CASRILRDGSKTNYGYTF; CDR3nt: TGTGCCAGCAGGATTCTGCGGGACGGATCGAAAACTAACTATGGCTACACCTTC
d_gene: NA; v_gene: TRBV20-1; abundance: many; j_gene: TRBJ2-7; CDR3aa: CSAPPRHAQGEQYF; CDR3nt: TGCAGTGCCCCGCCCAGGCACGCACAGGGCGAGCAGTACTTC
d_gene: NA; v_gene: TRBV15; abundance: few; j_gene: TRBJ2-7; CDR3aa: CATSRDSLDRTSYEQYF; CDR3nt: TGTGCCACCAGCAGAGATTCCCTCGACAGGACCTCCTACGAGCAGTACTTC
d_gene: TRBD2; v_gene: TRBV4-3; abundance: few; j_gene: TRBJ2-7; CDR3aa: CASSKSGSLYEQYF; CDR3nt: TGCGCCAGCAGCAAGAGCGGGAGTCTCTACGAGCAGTACTTC
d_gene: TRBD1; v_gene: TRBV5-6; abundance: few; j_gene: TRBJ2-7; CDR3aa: CASSLATGGRNEQYF; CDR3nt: TGTGCCAGCAGCTTGGCCACAGGGGGCCGCAACGAGCAGTACTTC
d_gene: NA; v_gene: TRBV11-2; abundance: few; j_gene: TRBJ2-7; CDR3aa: CASSLVSQGPTYEQYF; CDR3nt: TGTGCCAGCAGCTTAGTATCGCAGGGGCCCACCTACGAGCAGTACTTC